This T cell receptor (beta chain) originates from a study of blood T cell repertoires in COVID-19. Study-wide context: Samples representing acute and convalescent COVID-19 were sourced from the United States, Italy and Spain. T cells, B-cell-depleted T cells, or PBMCs supplied cDNA or gDNA.

Per germline, CDR1 WSHSY and CDR2 SAAADI. Trimming shortened V by 3 bases and J by 10 bases, and 9 bases separated the two germline ends. The CDR3 has 11 amino acids. Enrollment of patients from Seattle took place during active infection, with longitudinal follow-up. Under the authors' procedure: Estimation of nucleated cell counts was performed using reference gene primer amplification. Sequencing was performed with immunoSEQ multiplex PCR; in TCRdb, only in-frame clones are kept and a portion is missing. The D gene and trimming were derived from the DNA, and the V and J assignments and clone size from that table. The sample lists almost 200,000 clones; around 85% were seen once. The table lists this clone with a count of one.

This TCR was recovered from a man aged 60 to 75 with COVID-19, enrolled during active disease. The rearrangement links TRBV10-2 to TRBJ1-1, with D possibly being TRBD1 (5 bases). The sample consisted of peripheral blood. The CDR3: CASSERGTAFF. The CDR3 DNA reads TGCGCCAGCAGTGAAAGGGGCACAGCTTTCTTT.